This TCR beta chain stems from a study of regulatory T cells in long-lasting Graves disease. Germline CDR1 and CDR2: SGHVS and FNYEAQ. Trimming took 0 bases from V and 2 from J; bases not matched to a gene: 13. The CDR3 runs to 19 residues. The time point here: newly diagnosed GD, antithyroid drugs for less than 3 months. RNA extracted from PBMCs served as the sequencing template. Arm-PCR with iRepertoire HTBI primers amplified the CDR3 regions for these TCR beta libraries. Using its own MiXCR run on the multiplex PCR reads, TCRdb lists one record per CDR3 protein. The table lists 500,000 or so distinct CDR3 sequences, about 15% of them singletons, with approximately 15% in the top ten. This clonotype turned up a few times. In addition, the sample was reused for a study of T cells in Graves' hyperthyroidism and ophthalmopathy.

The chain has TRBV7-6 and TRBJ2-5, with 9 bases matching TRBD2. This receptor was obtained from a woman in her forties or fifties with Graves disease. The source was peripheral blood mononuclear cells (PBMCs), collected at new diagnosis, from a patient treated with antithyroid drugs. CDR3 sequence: CASSLARGGAPEGQETQYF. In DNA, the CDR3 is TGTGCCAGCAGCTTAGCGCGGGGGGGGGCGCCGGAGGGGCAAGAGACCCAGTACTTC.